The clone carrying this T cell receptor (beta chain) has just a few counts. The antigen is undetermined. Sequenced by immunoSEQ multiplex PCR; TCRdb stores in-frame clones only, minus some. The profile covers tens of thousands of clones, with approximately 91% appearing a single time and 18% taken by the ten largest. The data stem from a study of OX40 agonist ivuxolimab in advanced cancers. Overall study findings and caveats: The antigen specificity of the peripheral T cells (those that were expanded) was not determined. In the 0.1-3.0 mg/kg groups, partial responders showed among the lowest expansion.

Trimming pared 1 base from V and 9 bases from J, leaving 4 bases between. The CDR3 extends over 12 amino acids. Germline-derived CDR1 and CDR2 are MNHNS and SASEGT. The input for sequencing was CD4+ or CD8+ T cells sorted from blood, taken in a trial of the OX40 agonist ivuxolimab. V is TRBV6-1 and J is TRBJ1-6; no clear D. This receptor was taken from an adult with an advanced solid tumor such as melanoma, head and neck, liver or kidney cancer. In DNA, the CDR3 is TGTGCCAGCAGTGAAGGGAGTTCACCCCTCCACTTT. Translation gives CASSEGSSPLHF.